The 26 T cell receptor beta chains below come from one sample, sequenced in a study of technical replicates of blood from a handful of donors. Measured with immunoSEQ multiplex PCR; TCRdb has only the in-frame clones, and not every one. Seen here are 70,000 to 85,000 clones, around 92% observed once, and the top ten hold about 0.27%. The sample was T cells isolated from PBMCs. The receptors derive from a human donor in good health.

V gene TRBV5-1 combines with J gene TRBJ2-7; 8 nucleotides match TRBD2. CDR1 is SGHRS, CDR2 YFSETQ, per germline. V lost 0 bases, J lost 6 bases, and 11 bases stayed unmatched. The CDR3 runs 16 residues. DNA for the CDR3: TGCGCCAGCAGCTTGGATACTAGCGGACGACTTGGCGAGCAGTACTTC. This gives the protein CASSLDTSGRLGEQYF.

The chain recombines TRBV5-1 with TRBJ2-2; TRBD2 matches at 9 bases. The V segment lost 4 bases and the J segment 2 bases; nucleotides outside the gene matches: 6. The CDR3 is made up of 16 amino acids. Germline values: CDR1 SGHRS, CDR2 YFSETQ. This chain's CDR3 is CASSRETSGNTGELFF. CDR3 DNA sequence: TGCGCCAGCAGCCGCGAGACTAGCGGTAACACCGGGGAGCTGTTTTTT.

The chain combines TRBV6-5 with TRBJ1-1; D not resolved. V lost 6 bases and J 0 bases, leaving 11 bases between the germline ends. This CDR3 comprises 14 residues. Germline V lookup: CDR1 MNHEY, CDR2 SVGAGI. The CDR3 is CASRLGGLNTEAFF. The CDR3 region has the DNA TGTGCCAGCAGACTTGGAGGCCTGAACACTGAAGCTTTCTTT.

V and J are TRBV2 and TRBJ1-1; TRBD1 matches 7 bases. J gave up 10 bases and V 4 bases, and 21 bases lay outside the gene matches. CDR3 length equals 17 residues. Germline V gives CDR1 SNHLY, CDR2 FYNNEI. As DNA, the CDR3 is TGTGCCAGCAGTGCCAACCTGGGGGCAGGGGGTGGACCAGGAGCTTTCTTT. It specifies CASSANLGAGGGPGAFF.

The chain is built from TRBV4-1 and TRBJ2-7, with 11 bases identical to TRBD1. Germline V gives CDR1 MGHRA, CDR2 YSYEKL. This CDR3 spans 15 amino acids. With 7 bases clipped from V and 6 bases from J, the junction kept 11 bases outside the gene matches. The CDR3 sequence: CASTERDRGFGEQYF. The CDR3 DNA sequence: TGCGCCAGCACCGAAAGGGACAGGGGGTTTGGCGAGCAGTACTTC.

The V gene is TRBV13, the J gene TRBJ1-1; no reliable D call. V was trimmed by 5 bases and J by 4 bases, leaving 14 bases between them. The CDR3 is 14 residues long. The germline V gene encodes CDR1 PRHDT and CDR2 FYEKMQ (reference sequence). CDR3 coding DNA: TGTGCCAGCAGCCTCCAGGAGGCATCCACTGAAGCTTTCTTT. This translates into CASSLQEASTEAFF.

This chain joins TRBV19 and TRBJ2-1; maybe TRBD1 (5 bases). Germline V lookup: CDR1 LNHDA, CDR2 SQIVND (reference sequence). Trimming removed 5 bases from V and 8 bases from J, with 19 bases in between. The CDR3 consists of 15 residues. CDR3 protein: CASSPFRALQDEQFF. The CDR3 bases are TGTGCCAGTAGTCCCTTCAGGGCCTTACAAGATGAGCAGTTCTTC. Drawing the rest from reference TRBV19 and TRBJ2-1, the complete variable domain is DGGITQSPKYLFRKEGQNVTLSCEQNLNHDAMYWYRQDPGQGLRLIYYSQIVNDFQKGDIAEGYSVSREKKESFPLTVTSAQKNPTAFYLCASSPFRALQDEQFFGPGTRLTVL.

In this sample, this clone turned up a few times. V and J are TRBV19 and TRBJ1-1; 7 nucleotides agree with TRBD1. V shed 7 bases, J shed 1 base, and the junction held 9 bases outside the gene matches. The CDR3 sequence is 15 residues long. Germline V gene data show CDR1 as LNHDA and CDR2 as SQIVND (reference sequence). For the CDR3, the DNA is TGTGCCAGTACCCCTTCAGGGGGATGGAACACTGAAGCTTTCTTT. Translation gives CASTPSGGWNTEAFF.

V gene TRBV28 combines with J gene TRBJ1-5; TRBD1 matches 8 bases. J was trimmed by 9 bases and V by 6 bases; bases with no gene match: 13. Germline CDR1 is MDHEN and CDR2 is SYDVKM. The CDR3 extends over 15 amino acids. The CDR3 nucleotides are TGTGCCAGCAGCCGAGGACAGGGTAGATTGCCGCCCCAGCATTTT. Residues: CASSRGQGRLPPQHF.

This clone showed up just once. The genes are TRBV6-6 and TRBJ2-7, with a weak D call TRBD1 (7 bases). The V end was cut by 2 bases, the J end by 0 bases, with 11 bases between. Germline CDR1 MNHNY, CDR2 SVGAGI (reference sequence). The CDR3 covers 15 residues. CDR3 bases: TGTGCCAGCAGTTACGGCAGGGGGGTCTCCTACGAGCAGTACTTC. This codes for CASSYGRGVSYEQYF.

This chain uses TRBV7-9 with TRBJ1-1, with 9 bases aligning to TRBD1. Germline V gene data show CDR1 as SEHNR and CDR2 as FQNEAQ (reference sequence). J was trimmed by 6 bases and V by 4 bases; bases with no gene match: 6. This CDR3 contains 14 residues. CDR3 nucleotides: TGTGCCAGCAGCTCGGACAGGGGAGGGGCTGAAGCTTTCTTT. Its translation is CASSSDRGGAEAFF.

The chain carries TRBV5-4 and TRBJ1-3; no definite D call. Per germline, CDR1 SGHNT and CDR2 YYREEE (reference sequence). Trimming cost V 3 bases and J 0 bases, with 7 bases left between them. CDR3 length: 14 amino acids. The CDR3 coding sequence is TGTGCCAGCAGCTCAACAAACTCTGGAAACACCATATATTTT. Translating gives CASSSTNSGNTIYF.

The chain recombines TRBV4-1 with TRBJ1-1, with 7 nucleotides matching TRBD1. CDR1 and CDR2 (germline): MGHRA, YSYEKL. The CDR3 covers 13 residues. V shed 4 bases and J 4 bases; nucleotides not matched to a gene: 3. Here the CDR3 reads CASSLRQGTEAFF. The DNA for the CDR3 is TGCGCCAGCAGCCTCCGACAGGGCACTGAAGCTTTCTTT.

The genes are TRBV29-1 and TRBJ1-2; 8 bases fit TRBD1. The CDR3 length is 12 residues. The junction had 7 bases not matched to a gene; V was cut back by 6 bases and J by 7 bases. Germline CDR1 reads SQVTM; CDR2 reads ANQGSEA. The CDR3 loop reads CSVLQGVGGYTF. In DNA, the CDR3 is TGCAGCGTGTTACAGGGGGTAGGTGGCTACACCTTC.

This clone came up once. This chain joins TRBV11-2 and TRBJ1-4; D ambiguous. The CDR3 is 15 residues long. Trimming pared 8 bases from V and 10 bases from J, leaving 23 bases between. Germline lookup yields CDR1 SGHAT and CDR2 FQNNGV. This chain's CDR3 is CASARPADGIVKLFF. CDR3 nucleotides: TGTGCCAGCGCCCGACCGGCAGACGGGATTGTAAAACTGTTTTTT.

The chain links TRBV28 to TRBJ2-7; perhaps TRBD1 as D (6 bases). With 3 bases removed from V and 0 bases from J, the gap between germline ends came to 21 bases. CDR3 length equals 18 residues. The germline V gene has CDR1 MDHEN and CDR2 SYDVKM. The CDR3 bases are TGTGCCAGCAGTTTCCCGGTATTACAGGGTATCTCCTCCTACGAGCAGTACTTC. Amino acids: CASSFPVLQGISSYEQYF. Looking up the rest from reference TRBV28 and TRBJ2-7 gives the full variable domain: DVKVTQSSRYLVKRTGEKVFLECVQDMDHENMFWYRQDPGLGLRLIYFSYDVKMKEKGDIPEGYSVSREKKERFSLILESASTNQTSMYLCASSFPVLQGISSYEQYFGPGTRLTVT.

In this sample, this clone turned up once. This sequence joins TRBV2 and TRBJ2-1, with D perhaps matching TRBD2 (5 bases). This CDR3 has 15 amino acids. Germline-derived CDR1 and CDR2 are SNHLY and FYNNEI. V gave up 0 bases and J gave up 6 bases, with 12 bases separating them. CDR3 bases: TGTGCCAGCAGTGAAGCAGATAGGAGGTTCAATGAGCAGTTCTTC. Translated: CASSEADRRFNEQFF.

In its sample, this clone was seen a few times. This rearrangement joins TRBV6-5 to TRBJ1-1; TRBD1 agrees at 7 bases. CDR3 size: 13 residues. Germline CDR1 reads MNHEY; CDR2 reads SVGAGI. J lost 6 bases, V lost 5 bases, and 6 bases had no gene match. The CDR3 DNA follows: TGTGCCAGCAGTCTACAGGGGAGGTCTGAAGCTTTCTTT. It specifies CASSLQGRSEAFF.

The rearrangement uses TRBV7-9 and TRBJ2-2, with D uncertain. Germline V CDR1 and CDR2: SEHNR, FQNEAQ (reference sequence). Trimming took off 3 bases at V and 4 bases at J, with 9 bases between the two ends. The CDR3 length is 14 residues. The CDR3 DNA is TGTGCCAGCAGCTTGAGTGGTGGCACCGGGGAGCTGTTTTTT. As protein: CASSLSGGTGELFF.

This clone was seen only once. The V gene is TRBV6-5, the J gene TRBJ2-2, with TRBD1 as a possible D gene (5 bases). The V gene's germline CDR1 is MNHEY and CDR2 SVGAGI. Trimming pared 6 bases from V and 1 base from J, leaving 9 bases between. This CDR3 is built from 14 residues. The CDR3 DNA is TGTGCCAGCAGCCCAGGGTTGAACACCGGGGAGCTGTTTTTT. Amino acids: CASSPGLNTGELFF.

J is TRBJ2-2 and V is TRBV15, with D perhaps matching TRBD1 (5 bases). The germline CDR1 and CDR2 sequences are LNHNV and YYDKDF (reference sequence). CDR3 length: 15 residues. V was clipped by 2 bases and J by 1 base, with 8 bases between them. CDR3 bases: TGTGCCACCAGCAGACAAGGACAGAACACCGGGGAGCTGTTTTTT. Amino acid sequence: CATSRQGQNTGELFF.

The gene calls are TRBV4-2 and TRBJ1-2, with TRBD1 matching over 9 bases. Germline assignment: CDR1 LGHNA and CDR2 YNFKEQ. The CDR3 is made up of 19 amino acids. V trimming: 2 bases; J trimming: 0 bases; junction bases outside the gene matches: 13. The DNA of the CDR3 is TGTGCCAGCAGCCAATATGGTTCGGGACAGGGCGAGGCTAACTATGGCTACACCTTC. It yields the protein CASSQYGSGQGEANYGYTF.

This CDR3 is CASSRRLSNEKLFF. The CDR3 DNA reads as TGTGCCAGCAGTCGGCGACTATCTAATGAAAAACTGTTTTTT. The J gene is TRBJ1-4, the V gene TRBV13; D is uncertain. This CDR3 comprises 14 residues. Trimming shortened V by 6 bases and J by 3 bases, and 11 bases separated the two germline ends. Germline CDR1 reads PRHDT; CDR2 reads FYEKMQ (reference sequence).

The CDR3 DNA sequence: TGCGCCAGCAGCCAAGACAAGGAGCGGGAGGCCCTGGGGTCGGTAACGTACTTC. Amino acid sequence: CASSQDKEREALGSVTYF. The chain couples TRBV4-1 to TRBJ2-5; TRBD2 agrees at 9 bases. The J segment lost 13 bases and the V segment lost 0 bases, leaving 21 bases of the junction unmatched. Germline V gene lookup returns CDR1 MGHRA and CDR2 YSYEKL. The CDR3 is made up of 18 amino acids.

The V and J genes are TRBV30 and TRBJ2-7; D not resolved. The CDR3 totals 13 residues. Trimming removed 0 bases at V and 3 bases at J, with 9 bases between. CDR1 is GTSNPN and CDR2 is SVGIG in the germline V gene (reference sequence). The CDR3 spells CAWSVSVIYEQYF. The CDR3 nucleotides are TGTGCCTGGAGTGTATCCGTTATCTACGAGCAGTACTTC.

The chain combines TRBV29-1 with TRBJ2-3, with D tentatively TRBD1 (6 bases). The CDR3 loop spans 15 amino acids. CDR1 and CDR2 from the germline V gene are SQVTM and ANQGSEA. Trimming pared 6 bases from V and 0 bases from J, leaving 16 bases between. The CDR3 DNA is TGCAGCGTCGCTAGGGACACCTTAAGCACAGATACGCAGTATTTT. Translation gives CSVARDTLSTDTQYF.